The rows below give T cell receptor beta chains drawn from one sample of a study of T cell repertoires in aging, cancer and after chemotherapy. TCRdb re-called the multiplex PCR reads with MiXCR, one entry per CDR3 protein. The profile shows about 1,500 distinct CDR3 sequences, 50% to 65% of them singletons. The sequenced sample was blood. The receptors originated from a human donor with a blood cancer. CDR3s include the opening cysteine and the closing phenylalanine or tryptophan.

CASSMTSGGAAEQFF | TRBJ2-1 | TRBV19
CATSRMEGDGLSGYTF | TRBJ1-2 | TRBV15
CASSLLTGDGGYYEQYF | TRBJ2-7 | TRBV7-6
CASSNSGAYEQYF | TRBJ2-7 | TRBV12-3/TRBV12-4
CSARDPGGPKVDEQFF | TRBJ2-1 | TRBV20-1
CSASSGPSTDTQYF | TRBJ2-3 | TRBV20-1
CASSLSAGEETQYF | TRBJ2-5 | TRBV5-1
CASSQGWEETQYF | TRBJ2-5 | TRBV18
CASRKWSWDRGLTEAFF | TRBJ1-1 | TRBV12-3/TRBV12-4
CASSTWTGVDYEQYF | TRBJ2-7 | TRBV7-9
CASSEVGGTHQETQYF | TRBJ2-5 | TRBV6-5
CASSGMGHYTDTQYF | TRBJ2-3 | TRBV19
CASSRLDPLIHIQYF | TRBJ2-4 | TRBV19
CASSSPGLGVGDTQYF | TRBJ2-3 | TRBV7-3
CSALNNVEQYF | TRBJ2-7 | TRBV20-1
CSAPGLVTYNEQFF | TRBJ2-1 | TRBV20-1
CASSGGWTGNEKLFF | TRBJ1-4 | TRBV6-5
CATSRLAGGSVNEQFF | TRBJ2-1 | TRBV15
CASSPLTPGELFF | TRBJ2-2 | TRBV27
CASSPSGGPERSPLHF | TRBJ1-6 | TRBV7-9
CASSALGGGPGGRTEAFF | TRBJ1-1 | TRBV5-6
CASSLRASTDTQYF | TRBJ2-3 | TRBV6-5